This TCR beta chain comes out of a study of CD8 T cells in Susac syndrome. The CDR3 has 13 residues. Trimming shortened V by 2 bases and J by 6 bases, and 9 bases separated the two germline ends. Per germline, CDR1 MRHNA and CDR2 SNTAGT. The RNA input was roughly 0.45 to 1 ug, and it was reverse transcribed with random hexamers. Amplification of TCR beta CDR3 spanned 54 Vbeta and 13 Jbeta via immunoSEQ multiplex PCR. TCRdb re-derived calls from the immunoSEQ multiplex PCR reads in MiXCR, one entry per CDR3 protein. This sample yields about 300,000 distinct CDR3 sequences, of which 92% are seen a single time; 0.065% belongs to the top ten.

The chain joins TRBV6-4 to TRBJ2-3; D may be TRBD2 (5 bases). The sequence derives from a human donor with multiple sclerosis. The sample was CD4+ T cells from PBMCs. CDR3 amino acids: CASSDQQRDTQYF. The CDR3 region has the DNA TGTGCCAGCAGTGACCAACAGCGGGATACGCAGTATTTT.